This T cell receptor beta chain appears in the sequencing data of a study of blood T cell repertoires in COVID-19 (TCRdb year 2020). Background for the entire study: Samples covering the acute and convalescent phases of COVID-19 were provided by collaborators in the United States, Italy and Spain. Sample metadata almost always included a de-identified subject ID, COVID-19 status, age in years and sex. Deeply sampled blood TCRbeta repertoires from subjects exposed to, actively infected with, or recovered from COVID-19 were included in the dataset. The material from the prospective study consisted of cDNA or gDNA derived from T cells, B-cell-depleted T cells, or PBMCs. The repertoires were made available in a free public database intended to serve as a resource for research on the immune response to SARS-CoV-2. HLA class I and class II types, where available, came from metadata supplied by the sample provider rather than from assay-based typing. The samples were drawn from the first 160 participants of the ongoing ImmuneRACE study and from about 1,200 subjects provided by 6 global collaborators. General conclusions and limits of the study: The quantity of clinical and demographic metadata differed by source and by participant and was supplied without curation.

TCRbeta CDR3 regions were amplified from genomic DNA using the immunoSEQ Assay, a bias-controlled multiplex PCR. The study's processing was this. The number of nucleated cells in each sample was estimated by amplification of reference gene primers within the assay. To quantify the absolute abundance of each unique TCRbeta CDR3 rearrangement, sequence reads were collapsed and filtered. For each sample, productive Simpson clonality was calculated by taking the square root of Simpson's diversity index across productive rearrangements. TCRdb retrieved this table from immuneACCESS and kept in-frame rearrangements only. Not all clones are present; in checked studies, unresolved V genes account for under half, and no reason is known for the remainder. D and trimming come from the DNA, and the V and J calls and clone size come from that table. The sample includes 100,000 to 150,000 clones, with roughly 80% observed a single time. Approximately 12% of the sample is taken by the ten largest.

Notes on this clone: Its recognized antigen is unknown. No much larger clone is present one base from it, and per-base qualities are unavailable.

The collaborating institutions used their own protocols to collect whole blood in K2EDTA tubes. Collaborator samples were shipped for TCRbeta analysis as frozen whole blood, isolated PBMCs, or DNA extracted from either sample type. The CDR3 contains 13 residues, cysteine and phenylalanine counted. Just CDR3 DNA is preserved here, 39 bases in frame from base 1. Via the germline V gene, CDR1 is MNHEY and CDR2 SVGEGT. The germline ends are 10 bases apart after V is trimmed by 4 bases and J by 4 bases. Sequencing used peripheral blood. The source of this sequence is a woman aged 55-69 years with acute or convalescent COVID-19. Recombination connected TRBV6-2 or TRBV6-3 to TRBJ1-1; the D segment cannot be called with confidence. In nucleotide form, the sequence is TGTGCCAGCAGTTTACATCGGGGCACTGAAGCTTTCTTT. Its coded protein is CASSLHRGTEAFF.